These 20 T cell receptor beta chains originate from one sample sequenced in a study. TCRdb fed the 5' RACE reads into MiXCR, producing one record per CDR3 protein. The sample consists of tens of thousands of distinct CDR3 sequences, roughly 17% of them appearing once. The sample was naive CD4+ T cells sorted from blood. Subset described: naive CD4+ T cells, CD4+CD45RA+CD25-. These receptors came from a female donor with breast cancer.

This clonotype was observed at least ten times. This sequence joins TRBV3-1 and TRBJ1-2; TRBD1 matches 7 bases. This CDR3 contains 14 residues. Germline-derived CDR1 and CDR2 are LGHDT and YNNKEL (reference sequence). Trimming cost V 4 bases and J 4 bases; bases outside gene matches: 6. DNA for the CDR3: TGTGCCAGCAGCCCCCGACAGGGAAGCTATGGCTACACCTTC. Translation: CASSPRQGSYGYTF. The full variable domain, with the rest looked up from reference TRBV3-1 and TRBJ1-2, is DTAVSQTPKYLVTQMGNDKSIKCEQNLGHDTMYWYKQDSKKFLKIMFSYNNKELIINETVPNRFSPKSPDKAHLNLHINSLELGDSAVYFCASSPRQGSYGYTFGSGTRLTVV.

This clonotype was recorded a few times. The chain links TRBV6-1 to TRBJ1-2; D not certain. V lost 4 bases and J 8 bases, leaving 14 bases between the germline ends. The CDR3 has 13 amino acids. CDR1 and CDR2 (germline): MNHNS, SASEGT. The DNA of the CDR3 is TGTGCCAGCAGTGGGATTATCGCGGGCGGCTACACCTTC. Its protein product is CASSGIIAGGYTF.

This clonotype was counted a few times. The V and J genes are TRBV20-1 and TRBJ2-7; a weak D match, TRBD2 (5 bases). Germline loops: CDR1 DFQATT, CDR2 SNEGSKA (reference sequence). The CDR3 is 14 residues long. V was shortened by 3 bases and J by 3 bases, with 15 bases between the two germline ends. CDR3 loop: CSARSEDGSYEQYF. The CDR3 DNA sequence: TGCAGTGCTAGGTCGGAGGATGGCAGCTACGAGCAGTACTTC.

This clonotype was counted once. Sequence at one end of the junction differs from germline and may be a read error. The chain joins TRBV12-3 or TRBV12-4 to TRBJ2-4; 7 nucleotides agree with TRBD2. The CDR3 totals 16 residues. CDR3: CASSLGDWSGGNIQCF. The CDR3 DNA sequence: TGTGCCAGCAGTTTAGGAGATTGGTCGGGGGGAAACATTCAGTGCTTC.

This clonotype was counted only a few times. The chain recombines TRBV7-2 with TRBJ2-3; D remains unclear. The ends were cut back, 2 bases at V and 4 bases at J, with 13 bases in the middle. This CDR3 region has 15 residues. Germline assignment: CDR1 SGHTA and CDR2 FQGNSA. The CDR3 DNA sequence: TGTGCCAGCAGCTTAAGTAACCCCTCCTCAGATACGCAGTATTTT. Translating gives CASSLSNPSSDTQYF.

The rearrangement joins TRBV9 to TRBJ2-7, with 7 bases matching TRBD2. CDR1 SGDLS and CDR2 YYNGEE come from the germline V gene. The trim removed 0 bases at V and 3 bases at J, leaving 9 bases unmatched. The length of the CDR3 is 16 residues. CDR3 nucleotide sequence: TGTGCCAGCAGCGTAGCAGTGGGAGGGACCATCTACGAGCAGTACTTC. Its protein is CASSVAVGGTIYEQYF.

The chain combines TRBV27 with TRBJ2-6; D may be TRBD1 (6 bases). The V gene lost 6 bases and the J gene lost 1 base, with 16 bases spanning the gap. This CDR3 is built from 17 residues. Germline values: CDR1 MNHEY, CDR2 SMNVEV (reference sequence). The CDR3 spells CASSYQGSRSGANVLTF. CDR3 DNA sequence: TGTGCCAGCAGCTACCAGGGGTCAAGGTCTGGGGCCAACGTCCTGACTTTC.

This clonotype has a handful of counts. The CDR3 spells CASSLVGSYGYTF. The DNA for the CDR3 is TGTGCCAGCAGCTTAGTAGGGAGCTATGGCTACACCTTC. The chain recombines TRBV7-9 with TRBJ1-2; D not resolved. Per germline, CDR1 SEHNR and CDR2 FQNEAQ (reference sequence). V dropped 1 base and J dropped 4 bases, with 7 bases sitting between them. CDR3 length: 13 amino acids.

The chain joins TRBV19 to TRBJ1-2; the D gene is possibly TRBD1 (5 bases). Germline CDR1 is LNHDA and CDR2 is SQIVND (reference sequence). The CDR3 extends over 17 amino acids. The V end was cut by 5 bases, the J end by 4 bases, with 23 bases between. The CDR3, as DNA: TGTGCCAGTAGTTCGACTCCCGGACGGGGACGTCTCTATGGCTACACCTTC. Its protein is CASSSTPGRGRLYGYTF.

This clonotype was recorded at least ten times. The genes are TRBV6-2 or TRBV6-3 and TRBJ1-1; no definite D call. The germline V gene has CDR1 MNHEY and CDR2 SVGEGT. The CDR3 runs to 15 residues. The V end was cut by 5 bases, the J end by 3 bases, with 16 bases between. The chain's CDR3 is CASSPRTLRHTEAFF. CDR3 DNA: TGTGCCAGCAGTCCCCGGACCTTGAGGCACACTGAAGCTTTCTTT.

This chain uses TRBV6-5 with TRBJ2-5; D gene uncertain. The V gene lost 6 bases and the J gene lost 4 bases, with 18 bases spanning the gap. This CDR3 contains 15 residues. Germline V lookup: CDR1 MNHEY, CDR2 SVGAGI. DNA for the CDR3: TGTGCCAGCAGCATAGTAGGCTGGCGATTAGAGACCCAGTACTTC. Protein sequence: CASSIVGWRLETQYF.

The chain combines TRBV18 with TRBJ2-3, with 7 bases aligning to TRBD2. The CDR3 spans 13 residues. The trim removed 3 bases at V and 6 bases at J, leaving 3 bases unmatched. Germline V gives CDR1 KGHSH, CDR2 LQKENI. This chain's CDR3 is CASSPLGGDTQYF. CDR3 bases: TGTGCCAGCTCACCCCTCGGGGGGGATACGCAGTATTTT.

A word on this clonotype: The conserved final phenylalanine or tryptophan is absent from the CDR3, which likely points to a read error. The CDR3 reads CATSREKPGSYNEQFS. In DNA, the CDR3 is TGTGCCACCAGCAGAGAGAAGCCGGGCTCCTACAATGAGCAGTTCTCC. The chain couples TRBV15 to TRBJ2-1, with D unclear. V gave up 0 bases and J gave up 0 bases, with 9 bases separating them. The CDR3 loop spans 16 amino acids. CDR1 and CDR2 from the germline V gene are LNHNV and YYDKDF (reference sequence).

This clonotype showed up many times. The chain joins TRBV20-1 to TRBJ1-6; a possible D gene is TRBD1 (5 bases). Germline V gene sequence: CDR1 DFQATT, CDR2 SNEGSKA (reference sequence). V was cut by 6 bases and J by 8 bases, with 23 bases left in between. The CDR3 contains 16 residues. CDR3 residues: CSAEVNADTLDSPLHF. The CDR3 DNA is TGCAGTGCGGAGGTGAACGCGGACACTTTGGATTCACCCCTCCACTTT.

The chain employs TRBV20-1 and TRBJ2-7; D possibly corresponds to TRBD2 (6 bases). Germline CDR1 reads DFQATT; CDR2 reads SNEGSKA (reference sequence). This CDR3 is 15 amino acids long. Trimming took 0 bases from V and 2 from J, leaving 14 bases between them. CDR3 coding DNA: TGCAGTGCTAGAGATAAAGGCGGGAAGGCCTACGAGCAGTACTTC. Translation gives CSARDKGGKAYEQYF.

The sample holds a few counts of this clonotype. This sequence joins TRBV2 and TRBJ1-5; D remains unclear. Per the germline V gene, CDR1 is SNHLY and CDR2 is FYNNEI. With 3 bases removed from V and 0 bases from J, the gap between germline ends came to 6 bases. The CDR3 is 14 residues long. The CDR3 region is CASSDVLSNQPQHF. CDR3 nucleotide sequence: TGTGCCAGCAGTGATGTACTTAGCAATCAGCCCCAGCATTTT.

To note about this clonotype: Possible read error: a much larger clone is one base away. The V call is TRBV5-1, the J call TRBJ2-3; D unclear. CDR3 size: 15 residues. The germline CDR1 and CDR2 sequences are SGHRS and YFSETQ. As DNA, the CDR3 is TGCGCCAGCTGGACCGAGCCGGCTAACACAGATACGCATTATTTT. As protein: CASWTEPANTDTHYF.

This clonotype was picked up a small number of times. The chain couples TRBV7-2 to TRBJ2-1, with 8 bases identical to TRBD1. This CDR3 is 15 amino acids long. Looked up from germline, CDR1 is SGHTA and CDR2 is FQGNSA. Losses at the gene ends were 4 bases for V and 3 bases for J; bases not matched to a gene: 5. In DNA, the CDR3 is TGTGCCAGCAGCTCCGACAGGGGCTTCTACAATGAGCAGTTCTTC. This sequence encodes CASSSDRGFYNEQFF.

This clonotype was seen only a few times. The chain is built from TRBV20-1 and TRBJ2-5; D gene uncertain. Germline-derived CDR1 and CDR2 are DFQATT and SNEGSKA (reference sequence). CDR3 length equals 14 residues. V gave up 5 bases and J gave up 3 bases, with 16 bases separating them. CDR3 region: CSAHYPTLKETQYF. The CDR3 DNA is TGCAGTGCTCATTACCCGACCCTAAAAGAGACCCAGTACTTC.

This chain uses TRBV24-1 with TRBJ1-5; no reliable D call. V was cut by 5 bases and J by 0 bases, with 7 bases left in between. The CDR3 covers 14 residues. Germline assignment: CDR1 KGHDR and CDR2 SFDVKD. CDR3 protein: CATSVGDSNQPQHF. CDR3 coding DNA: TGTGCCACCAGTGTTGGGGATAGCAATCAGCCCCAGCATTTT.